Listed below are T cell receptor beta chains from one sample, sequenced in a study of shared clonotypes between healthy human individuals. The table came from immunoSEQ multiplex PCR; TCRdb's copy has only in-frame clones and leaves some out. This table holds 2,500,000 or so clones, just under 95% found once. Sequencing used naive CD4+ T cells from PBMCs. The receptors were gathered from a man younger than 35 in good health. Some clones in this sample may be carry-over from other donors' samples. CDR3s include the opening cysteine and the closing phenylalanine or tryptophan. The order of the fields is D gene, V gene, J gene, clone size, CDR3 protein, CDR3 DNA. A D gene is named only where the DNA matches it firmly. Clone size is stated in some rows and not others, as once, few, many or a class when expanded.

d_gene: TRBD1; v_gene: TRBV4-1; j_gene: TRBJ2-5; abundance: NA; CDR3aa: CASSQETGGETQYF; CDR3nt: TGCGCCAGCAGCCAAGAAACAGGGGGGGAGACCCAGTACTTC
d_gene: NA; v_gene: TRBV7-9; j_gene: TRBJ2-7; abundance: NA; CDR3aa: CASSHSGGGGTYEQYF; CDR3nt: TGTGCCAGCAGCCATTCAGGGGGCGGGGGCACCTACGAGCAGTACTTC
d_gene: NA; v_gene: TRBV29-1; j_gene: TRBJ1-2; abundance: NA; CDR3aa: CSVETRDYGYTF; CDR3nt: TGCAGCGTTGAAACGCGAGACTATGGCTACACCTTC
d_gene: NA; v_gene: TRBV28; j_gene: TRBJ2-7; abundance: NA; CDR3aa: CASSPRTALQQYF; CDR3nt: TGTGCCAGCAGCCCCAGGACGGCCCTGCAGCAGTACTTC
d_gene: NA; v_gene: TRBV6-1; j_gene: TRBJ2-7; abundance: NA; CDR3aa: CASSIPREEQYF; CDR3nt: TGTGCCAGTAGCATTCCCCGGGAAGAGCAGTACTTC
d_gene: TRBD2; v_gene: TRBV6-1; j_gene: TRBJ2-7; abundance: NA; CDR3aa: CASSGASGRNWYEQYF; CDR3nt: TGTGCCAGCAGTGGGGCGAGCGGGAGGAATTGGTACGAGCAGTACTTC
d_gene: NA; v_gene: TRBV7-9; j_gene: TRBJ2-7; abundance: NA; CDR3aa: CASSQRTDSSYEQYF; CDR3nt: TGTGCCAGCAGCCAAAGGACGGATAGCTCCTACGAGCAGTACTTC
d_gene: NA; v_gene: TRBV5-4; j_gene: TRBJ2-1; abundance: NA; CDR3aa: CVSLGLHNEQFF; CDR3nt: TGTGTCAGCCTGGGTTTGCACAATGAGCAGTTCTTC
d_gene: NA; v_gene: TRBV7-8; j_gene: TRBJ2-7; abundance: NA; CDR3aa: CASSLGTGYEQYF; CDR3nt: TGTGCCAGCAGCCTCGGGACGGGGTACGAGCAGTACTTC
d_gene: TRBD2; v_gene: TRBV5-4; j_gene: TRBJ2-7; abundance: once; CDR3aa: CASSPPRGLEGEQYF; CDR3nt: TGTGCCAGCAGCCCCCCGAGGGGACTAGAGGGCGAGCAGTACTTC